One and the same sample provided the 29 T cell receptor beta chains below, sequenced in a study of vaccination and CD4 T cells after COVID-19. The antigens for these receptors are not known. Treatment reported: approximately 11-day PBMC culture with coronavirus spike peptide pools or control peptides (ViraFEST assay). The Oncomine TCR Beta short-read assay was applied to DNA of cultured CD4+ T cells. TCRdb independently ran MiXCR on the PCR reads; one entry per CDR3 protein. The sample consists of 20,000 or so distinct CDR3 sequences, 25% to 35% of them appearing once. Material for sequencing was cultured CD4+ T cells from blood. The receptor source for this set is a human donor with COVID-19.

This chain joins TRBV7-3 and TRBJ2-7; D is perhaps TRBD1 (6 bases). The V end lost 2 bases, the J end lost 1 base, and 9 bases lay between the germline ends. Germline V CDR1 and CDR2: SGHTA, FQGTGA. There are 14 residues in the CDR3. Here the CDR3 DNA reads TGTGCCAGCAGCTTAGGAGGACAGTCCTACGAGCAGTACTTC. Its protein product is CASSLGGQSYEQYF.

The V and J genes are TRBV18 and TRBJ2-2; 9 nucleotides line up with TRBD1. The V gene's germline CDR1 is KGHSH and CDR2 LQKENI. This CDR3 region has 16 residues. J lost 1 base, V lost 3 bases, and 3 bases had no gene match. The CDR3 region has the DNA TGTGCCAGCTCACCCGACAGGGGGTTGAACACCGGGGAGCTGTTTTTT. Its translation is CASSPDRGLNTGELFF.

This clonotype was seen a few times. The CDR3 region is CASSLKSTGGAGYGYTF. The CDR3 DNA reads TGTGCCAGCAGCTTAAAATCGACAGGGGGCGCCGGCTATGGCTACACCTTC. The V call is TRBV7-9, the J call TRBJ1-2; 10 bases match TRBD1. Germline assignment: CDR1 SEHNR and CDR2 FQNEAQ (reference sequence). The junction had 10 bases not matched to a gene; V was cut back by 2 bases and J by 4 bases. The CDR3 spans 17 residues.

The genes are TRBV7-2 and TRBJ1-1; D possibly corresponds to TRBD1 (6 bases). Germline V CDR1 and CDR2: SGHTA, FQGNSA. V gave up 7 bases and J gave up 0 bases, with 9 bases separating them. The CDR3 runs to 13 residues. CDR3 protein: CASKDRMNTEAFF. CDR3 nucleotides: TGTGCCAGCAAGGACAGAATGAACACTGAAGCTTTCTTT.

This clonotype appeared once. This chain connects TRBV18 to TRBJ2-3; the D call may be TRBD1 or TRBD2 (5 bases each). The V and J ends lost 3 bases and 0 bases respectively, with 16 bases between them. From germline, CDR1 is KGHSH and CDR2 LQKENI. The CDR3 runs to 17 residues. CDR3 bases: TGTGCCAGCTCACCGATGGGGGATATTTCTAGCACAGATACGCAGTATTTT. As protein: CASSPMGDISSTDTQYF. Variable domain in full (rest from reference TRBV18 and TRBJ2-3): NAGVMQNPRHLVRRRGQEARLRCSPMKGHSHVYWYRQLPEEGLKFMVYLQKENIIDESGMPKERFSAEFPKEGPSILRIQQVVRGDSAAYFCASSPMGDISSTDTQYFGPGTRLTVL.

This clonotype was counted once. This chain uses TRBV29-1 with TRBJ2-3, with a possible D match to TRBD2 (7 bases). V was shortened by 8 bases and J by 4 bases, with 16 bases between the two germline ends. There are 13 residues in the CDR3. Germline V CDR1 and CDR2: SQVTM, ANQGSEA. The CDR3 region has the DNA TGCAGCCTAAGGGGGGGGGCATCAGATACGCAGTATTTT. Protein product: CSLRGGASDTQYF.

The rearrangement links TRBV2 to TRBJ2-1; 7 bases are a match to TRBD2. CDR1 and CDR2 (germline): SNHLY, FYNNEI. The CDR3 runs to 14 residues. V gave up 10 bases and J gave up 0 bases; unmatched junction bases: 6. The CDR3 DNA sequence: TGTGCCACCTTTTCGGGGGGCTCCTACAATGAGCAGTTCTTC. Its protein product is CATFSGGSYNEQFF.

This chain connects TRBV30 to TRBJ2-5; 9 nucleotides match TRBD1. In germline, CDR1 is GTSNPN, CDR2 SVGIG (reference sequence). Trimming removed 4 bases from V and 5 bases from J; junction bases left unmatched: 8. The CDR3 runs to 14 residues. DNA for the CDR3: TGTGCCTGGACAATACAGGGGGCACAGGAGACCCAGTACTTC. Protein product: CAWTIQGAQETQYF.

CDR3 protein: CASRGPGLSYNEQFF. CDR3 coding DNA: TGTGCCAGCAGGGGACCGGGACTTTCTTACAATGAGCAGTTCTTC. The chain joins TRBV6-1 to TRBJ2-1, with D perhaps matching TRBD2 (6 bases). The CDR3 covers 15 residues. From germline, CDR1 is MNHNS and CDR2 SASEGT. With 6 bases removed from V and 4 bases from J, the gap between germline ends came to 16 bases.

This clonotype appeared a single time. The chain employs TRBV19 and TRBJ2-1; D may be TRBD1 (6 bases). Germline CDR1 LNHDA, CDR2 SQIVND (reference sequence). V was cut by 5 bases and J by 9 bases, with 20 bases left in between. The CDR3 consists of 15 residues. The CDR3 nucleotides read TGTGCCAGTAGTGCCCTCGGGGCAGGGGTCGCTGAGCAGTTCTTC. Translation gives CASSALGAGVAEQFF.

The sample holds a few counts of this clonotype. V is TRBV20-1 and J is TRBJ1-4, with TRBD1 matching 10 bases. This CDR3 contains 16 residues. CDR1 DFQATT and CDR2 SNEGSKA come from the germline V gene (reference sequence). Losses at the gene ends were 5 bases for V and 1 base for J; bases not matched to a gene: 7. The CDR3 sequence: CSAQPGQGKTNEKLFF. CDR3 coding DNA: TGCAGTGCTCAACCGGGACAGGGGAAAACTAATGAAAAACTGTTTTTT.

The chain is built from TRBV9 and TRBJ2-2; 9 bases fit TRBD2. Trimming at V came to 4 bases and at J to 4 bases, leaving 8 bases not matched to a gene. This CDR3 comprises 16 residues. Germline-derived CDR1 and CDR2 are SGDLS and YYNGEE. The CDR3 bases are TGTGCCAGCAGCACCCGACTAGCGGCGACCACCGGGGAGCTGTTTTTT. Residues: CASSTRLAATTGELFF.

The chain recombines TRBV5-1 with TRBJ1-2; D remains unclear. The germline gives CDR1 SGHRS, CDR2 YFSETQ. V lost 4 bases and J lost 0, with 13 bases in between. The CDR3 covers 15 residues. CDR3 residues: CASSAQDGSNYGYTF. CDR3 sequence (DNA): TGCGCCAGCAGCGCTCAGGACGGATCTAACTATGGCTACACCTTC.

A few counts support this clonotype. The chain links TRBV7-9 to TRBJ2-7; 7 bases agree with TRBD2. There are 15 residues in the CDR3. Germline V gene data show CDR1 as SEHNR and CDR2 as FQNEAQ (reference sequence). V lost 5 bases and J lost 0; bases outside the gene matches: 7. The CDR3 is CASSPWDYLSYEQYF. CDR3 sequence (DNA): TGTGCCAGCAGCCCTTGGGACTACCTCTCCTACGAGCAGTACTTC.

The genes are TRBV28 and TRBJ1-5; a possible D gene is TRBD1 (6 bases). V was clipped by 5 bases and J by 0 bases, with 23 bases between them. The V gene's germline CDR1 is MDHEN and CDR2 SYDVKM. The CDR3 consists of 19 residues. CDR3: CASSIYYRVGGYSNQPQHF. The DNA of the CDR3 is TGTGCCAGCAGTATATACTACAGGGTGGGAGGGTATAGCAATCAGCCCCAGCATTTT.

Written as DNA, the CDR3 is TGTGCCACCAACGCGCCCTCCGGGACAGACAATGGCTACACCTTC. Its protein is CATNAPSGTDNGYTF. The chain uses TRBV15 and TRBJ1-2, with 7 bases identical to TRBD1. Trimming cost V 7 bases and J 6 bases; bases outside gene matches: 14. Germline CDR1 and CDR2: LNHNV and YYDKDF (reference sequence). The length of the CDR3 is 15 residues.

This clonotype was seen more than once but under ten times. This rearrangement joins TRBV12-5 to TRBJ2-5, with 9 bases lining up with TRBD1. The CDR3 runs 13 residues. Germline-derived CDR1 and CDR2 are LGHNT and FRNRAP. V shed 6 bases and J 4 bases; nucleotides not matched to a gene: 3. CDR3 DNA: TGTGCTAGTGGAGACAGGGGGTCAGAGACCCAGTACTTC. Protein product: CASGDRGSETQYF.

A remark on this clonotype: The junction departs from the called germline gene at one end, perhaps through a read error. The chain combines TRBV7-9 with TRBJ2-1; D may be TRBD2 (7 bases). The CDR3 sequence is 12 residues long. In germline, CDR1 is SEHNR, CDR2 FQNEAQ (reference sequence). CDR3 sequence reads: CASSWGGGLLYF. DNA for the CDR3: TGTGCCAGCAGCTGGGGAGGGGGACTACTTTACTTC. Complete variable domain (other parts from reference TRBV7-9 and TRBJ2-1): DTGVSQNPRHKITKRGQNVTFRCDPISEHNRLYWYRQTLGQGPEFLTYFQNEAQLEKSRLLSDRFSAERPKGSFSTLEIQRTEQGDSAMYLCASSWGGGLLYFGPGTRLTVL.

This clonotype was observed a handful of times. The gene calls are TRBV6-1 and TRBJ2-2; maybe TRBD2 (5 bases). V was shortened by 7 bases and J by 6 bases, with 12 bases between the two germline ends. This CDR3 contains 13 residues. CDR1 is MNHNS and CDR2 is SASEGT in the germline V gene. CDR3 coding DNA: TGTGCCAGCACCTCAACTAGTTCCGGGGAGCTGTTTTTT. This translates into CASTSTSSGELFF.

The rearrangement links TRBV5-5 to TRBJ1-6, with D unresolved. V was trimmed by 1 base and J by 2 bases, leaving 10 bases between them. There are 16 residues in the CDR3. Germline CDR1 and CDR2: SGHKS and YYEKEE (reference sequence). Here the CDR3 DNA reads TGTGCCAGCAGCTTGCGCGGCAGCACCTATAATTCACCCCTCCACTTT. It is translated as CASSLRGSTYNSPLHF.

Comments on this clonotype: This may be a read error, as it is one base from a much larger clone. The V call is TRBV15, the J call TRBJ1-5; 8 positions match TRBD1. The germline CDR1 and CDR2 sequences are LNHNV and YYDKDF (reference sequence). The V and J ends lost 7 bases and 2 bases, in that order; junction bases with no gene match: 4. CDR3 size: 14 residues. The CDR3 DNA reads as TGTGCCACCAACCCGACAGGGGGCAATCAGCCCCAGCATTTT. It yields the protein CATNPTGGNQPQHF. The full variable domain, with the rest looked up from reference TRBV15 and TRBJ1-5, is DAMVIQNPRYQVTQFGKPVTLSCSQTLNHNVMYWYQQKSSQAPKLLFHYYDKDFNNEADTPDNFQSRRPNTSFCFLDIRSPGLGDTAMYLCATNPTGGNQPQHFGDGTRLSIL.

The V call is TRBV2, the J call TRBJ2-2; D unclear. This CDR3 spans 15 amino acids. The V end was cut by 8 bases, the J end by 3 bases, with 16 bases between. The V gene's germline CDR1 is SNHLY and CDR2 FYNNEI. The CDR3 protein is CASGGTARDTGELFF. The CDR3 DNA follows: TGTGCCAGCGGTGGTACAGCTAGGGACACCGGGGAGCTGTTTTTT.

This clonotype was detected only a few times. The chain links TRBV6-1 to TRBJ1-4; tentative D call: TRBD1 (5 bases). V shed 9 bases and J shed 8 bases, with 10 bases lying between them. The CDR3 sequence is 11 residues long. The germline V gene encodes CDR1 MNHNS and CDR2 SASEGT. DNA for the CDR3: TGTGCCAGTCAGGGACGCGAAAAACTGTTTTTT. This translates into CASQGREKLFF.

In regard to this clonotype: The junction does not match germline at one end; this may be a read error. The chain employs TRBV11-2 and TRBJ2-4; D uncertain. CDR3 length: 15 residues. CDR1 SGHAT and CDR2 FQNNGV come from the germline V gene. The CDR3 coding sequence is TGTGCCAGCAGCAACCCAACAAAGGGCAAAAACATTGAGTACTTC. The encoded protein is CASSNPTKGKNIEYF.

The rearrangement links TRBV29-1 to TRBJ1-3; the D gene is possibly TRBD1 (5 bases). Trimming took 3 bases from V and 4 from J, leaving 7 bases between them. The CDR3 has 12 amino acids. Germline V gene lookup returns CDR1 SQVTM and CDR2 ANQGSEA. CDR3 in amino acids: CSVDGGGNTIYF. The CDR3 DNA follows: TGCAGCGTTGACGGGGGGGGAAACACCATATATTTT.

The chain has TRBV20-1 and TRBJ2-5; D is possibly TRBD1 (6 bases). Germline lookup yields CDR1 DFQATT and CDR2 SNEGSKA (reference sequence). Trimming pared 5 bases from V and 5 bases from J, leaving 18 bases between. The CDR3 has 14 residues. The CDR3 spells CSALPGRGGETQYF. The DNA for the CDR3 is TGCAGTGCTTTGCCGGGCAGGGGTGGGGAGACCCAGTACTTC.

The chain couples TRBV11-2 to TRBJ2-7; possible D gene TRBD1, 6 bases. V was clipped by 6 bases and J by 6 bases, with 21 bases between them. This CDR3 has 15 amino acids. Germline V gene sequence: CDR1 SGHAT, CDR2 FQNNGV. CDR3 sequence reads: CASRLNRQARSEQYF. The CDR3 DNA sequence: TGTGCCAGCAGGCTTAACAGACAGGCCCGGAGCGAGCAGTACTTC.

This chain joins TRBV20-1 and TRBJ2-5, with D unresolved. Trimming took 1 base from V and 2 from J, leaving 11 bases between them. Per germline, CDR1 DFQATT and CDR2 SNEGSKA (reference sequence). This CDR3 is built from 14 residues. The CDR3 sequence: CSARASRGQETQYF. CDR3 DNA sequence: TGCAGTGCTAGAGCGAGCAGAGGTCAAGAGACCCAGTACTTC.

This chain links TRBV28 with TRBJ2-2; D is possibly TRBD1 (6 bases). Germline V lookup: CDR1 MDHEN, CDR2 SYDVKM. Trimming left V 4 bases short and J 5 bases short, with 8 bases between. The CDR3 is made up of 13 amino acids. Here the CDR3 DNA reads TGTGCCAGCAGTTCCACAGGGACCGGGGAGCTGTTTTTT. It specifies CASSSTGTGELFF.